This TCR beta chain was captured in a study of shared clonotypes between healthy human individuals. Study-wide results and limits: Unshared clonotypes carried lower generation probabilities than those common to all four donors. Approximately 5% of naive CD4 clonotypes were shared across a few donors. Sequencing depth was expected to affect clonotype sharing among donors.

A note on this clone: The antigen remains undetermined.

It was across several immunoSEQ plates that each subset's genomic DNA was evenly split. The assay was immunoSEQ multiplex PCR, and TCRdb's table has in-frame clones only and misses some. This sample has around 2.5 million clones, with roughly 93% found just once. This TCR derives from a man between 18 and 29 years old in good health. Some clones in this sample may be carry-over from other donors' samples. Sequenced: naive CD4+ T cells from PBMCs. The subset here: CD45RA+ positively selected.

The CDR3 sequence is CASSSNHPGQGAGEAFF. DNA for the CDR3: TGTGCCAGCAGCTCAAATCACCCGGGACAGGGGGCCGGTGAAGCTTTCTTT. This chain connects TRBV7-2 to TRBJ1-1; TRBD1 matches at 12 bases. Germline assignment: CDR1 SGHTA and CDR2 FQGNSA. After removal of 4 bases from V and 7 bases from J, the junction contained 13 bases not matched to a gene. The CDR3 loop spans 17 amino acids. Using reference TRBV7-2 and TRBJ1-1 for the parts outside the CDR3, the full variable domain is GAGVSQSPSNKVTEKGKDVELRCDPISGHTALYWYRQSLGQGLEFLIYFQGNSAPDKSGLPSDRFSAERTGGSVSTLTIQRTQQEDSAVYLCASSSNHPGQGAGEAFFGQGTRLTVV.